These 19 T cell receptor beta chains were all obtained from the same sample, sequenced in a study of shared clonotypes between healthy human individuals. Assay used: immunoSEQ multiplex PCR; TCRdb lists only in-frame clones, some missing. The sample has nearly 750,000 clones, over 55% seen once; the top ten hold roughly 1.8%. The source material was memory CD4+ T cells sorted from blood. The subset was: CD45RA-negative fraction. These receptors all come from a woman younger than 45 in good health.

The V gene is TRBV6-6, the J gene TRBJ2-1; weak D call: TRBD2 (5 bases). CDR3 length: 15 residues. Germline V lookup: CDR1 MNHNY, CDR2 SVGAGI (reference sequence). V was pared by 2 bases and J by 4 bases, with 12 bases between. CDR3: CASSYPGRGYNEQFF. The CDR3 bases are TGTGCCAGCAGTTACCCCGGACGGGGATACAATGAGCAGTTCTTC.

The chain joins TRBV2 to TRBJ2-1; 16 nucleotides match TRBD2. CDR1 and CDR2 from the germline V gene are SNHLY and FYNNEI. J was trimmed by 5 bases and V by 6 bases; bases with no gene match: 4. The CDR3 contains 16 residues. The CDR3 region has the DNA TGTGCCAGCAGGGGGACTAGCGGGAGGGCGCACAATGAGCAGTTCTTC. This encodes CASRGTSGRAHNEQFF. The variable domain in full, completed from reference TRBV2 and TRBJ2-1, reads EPEVTQTPSHQVTQMGQEVILRCVPISNHLYFYWYRQILGQKVEFLVSFYNNEISEKSEIFDDQFSVERPDGSNFTLKIRSTKLEDSAMYFCASRGTSGRAHNEQFFGPGTRLTVL.

The V call is TRBV5-8, the J call TRBJ2-5, with TRBD1 identical over 7 bases. The CDR3 spans 15 residues. The germline V gene encodes CDR1 SGHTS and CDR2 YDEGEE. J gave up 5 bases and V 4 bases, and 11 bases lay outside the gene matches. The CDR3, as DNA: TGTGCCAGCAGCCGCACAGGGGTTAGGTTGGAGACCCAGTACTTC. The encoded protein is CASSRTGVRLETQYF.

The chain carries TRBV7-3 and TRBJ2-7; tentative D call: TRBD1 (6 bases). CDR1 and CDR2 from the germline V gene are SGHTA and FQGTGA. CDR3 size: 13 residues. The V end was cut by 3 bases, the J end by 5 bases, with 11 bases between. The CDR3 here is CASSFQGQNEQYF. For the CDR3, the DNA is TGTGCCAGCAGCTTCCAGGGGCAAAACGAGCAGTACTTC.

The chain couples TRBV2 to TRBJ2-1; a weak D match, TRBD1 (6 bases). The germline V gene has CDR1 SNHLY and CDR2 FYNNEI. The CDR3 length is 13 residues. V was pared by 6 bases and J by 4 bases, with 10 bases between. CDR3 coding DNA: TGTGCCAGCAGACAGGACAGATACAATGAGCAGTTCTTC. This codes for CASRQDRYNEQFF.

The genes are TRBV2 and TRBJ2-7; D not certain. The CDR3 is 11 residues long. Germline V gives CDR1 SNHLY, CDR2 FYNNEI. The V end was cut by 7 bases, the J end by 8 bases, with 12 bases between. The CDR3 loop reads CASNLGTQQYF. CDR3 nucleotide sequence: TGTGCCAGCAACCTTGGTACCCAGCAGTACTTC.

The genes are TRBV15 and TRBJ2-1; 8 nucleotides agree with TRBD1. V was clipped by 3 bases and J by 0 bases; unmatched bases: 4. The CDR3 length is 16 residues. Germline values: CDR1 LNHNV, CDR2 YYDKDF (reference sequence). The DNA for the CDR3 is TGTGCCACCAGCAGGGACACAGGGGGCTCCTACAATGAGCAGTTCTTC. It translates to CATSRDTGGSYNEQFF.

V gene TRBV2 combines with J gene TRBJ2-2; 9 bases map to TRBD2. The V segment lost 3 bases and the J segment 9 bases; nucleotides outside the gene matches: 11. The CDR3 has 16 amino acids. Germline V lookup: CDR1 SNHLY, CDR2 FYNNEI. CDR3 DNA sequence: TGTGCCAGCAGTGAGTCAGTAGCGGGAGACGTTCGGGAGCTGTTTTTT. It is translated as CASSESVAGDVRELFF.

The chain combines TRBV6-5 with TRBJ1-5; the match to TRBD1 covers 7 bases. Germline assignment: CDR1 MNHEY and CDR2 SVGAGI. This CDR3 region has 14 residues. V trimming: 6 bases; J trimming: 1 base; junction bases outside the gene matches: 3. CDR3 DNA sequence: TGTGCCAGCAGCCTGGGACAGAGCAATCAGCCCCAGCATTTT. It yields the protein CASSLGQSNQPQHF.

The chain recombines TRBV30 with TRBJ2-7; possibly TRBD2 for D (6 bases). The CDR3 has 14 residues. The germline CDR1 and CDR2 sequences are GTSNPN and SVGIG (reference sequence). V was shortened by 1 base and J by 6 bases, with 16 bases between the two germline ends. The CDR3 nucleotides read TGTGCCTGGAGTGGTAGGGTGGAGGGCGGCGAGCAGTACTTC. Protein sequence: CAWSGRVEGGEQYF.

The chain has TRBV11-2 and TRBJ2-6; D gene ambiguous. Trimming took 3 bases from V and 0 from J, leaving 6 bases between them. The CDR3 spans 15 residues. Germline V gene data show CDR1 as SGHAT and CDR2 as FQNNGV. The CDR3 here is CASSFGRSGANVLTF. CDR3 nucleotides: TGTGCCAGCAGCTTCGGGCGCTCTGGGGCCAACGTCCTGACTTTC.

V usage is TRBV4-2 and J usage is TRBJ1-3; D not resolved. The CDR3 is 16 residues long. Germline V CDR1 and CDR2: LGHNA, YNFKEQ. V gave up 5 bases and J gave up 0 bases, with 14 bases separating them. The CDR3 sequence is CASSSRLQFSGNTIYF. DNA of the CDR3: TGTGCCAGCAGCTCCCGTCTACAGTTCTCTGGAAACACCATATATTTT.

This clone was found a few times. This chain uses TRBV9 with TRBJ2-5, with TRBD2 matching over 9 bases. In germline, CDR1 is SGDLS, CDR2 YYNGEE. With 4 bases clipped from V and 4 bases from J, the junction kept 17 bases outside the gene matches. This CDR3 is built from 18 residues. The CDR3 DNA is TGTGCCAGCAGCCCCCATTCGGCGGGAGGGCCCTCGGGAGAGACCCAGTACTTC. Translating gives CASSPHSAGGPSGETQYF. Looking up the rest from reference TRBV9 and TRBJ2-5 gives the full variable domain: DSGVTQTPKHLITATGQRVTLRCSPRSGDLSVYWYQQSLDQGLQFLIQYYNGEERAKGNILERFSAQQFPDLHSELNLSSLELGDSALYFCASSPHSAGGPSGETQYFGPGTRLLVL.

The chain joins TRBV11-3 to TRBJ2-1; no firm D call. The ends were cut back, 9 bases at V and 7 bases at J, with 16 bases in the middle. The CDR3 totals 13 residues. Germline assignment: CDR1 SGHNT and CDR2 YENEEA. CDR3: CASRIRAKNEQFF. The CDR3, as DNA: TGTGCCAGTCGGATTCGGGCTAAAAATGAGCAGTTCTTC.

The V gene is TRBV10-3, the J gene TRBJ1-5; no firm D call. CDR1 ENHRY and CDR2 SYGVKD come from the germline V gene. The CDR3 has 13 residues. The V and J ends lost 3 bases and 7 bases respectively, with 10 bases between them. The DNA for the CDR3 is TGTGCCATCAGTGACAAGGTCGTGCAGCCCCAGCATTTT. Translation: CAISDKVVQPQHF.

The chain has TRBV5-1 and TRBJ1-3; the match to TRBD1 covers 7 bases. CDR1 and CDR2 (germline): SGHRS, YFSETQ. The CDR3 has 13 amino acids. Unmatched junction bases numbered 2, after V lost 6 bases and J lost 2 bases. The CDR3 reads CASTGTAGNTIYF. The CDR3 DNA reads as TGCGCCAGCACAGGGACAGCTGGAAACACCATATATTTT.

In its sample, this clone was seen a few times. The chain links TRBV28 to TRBJ1-5; tentative D call: TRBD1 (6 bases). Germline lookup yields CDR1 MDHEN and CDR2 SYDVKM. V shed 3 bases and J shed 6 bases, with 21 bases lying between them. The CDR3 contains 17 residues. The DNA for the CDR3 is TGTGCCAGCAGTTTCCCGAGGGACACCTCGAGCGGTCAGCCCCAGCATTTT. It yields the protein CASSFPRDTSSGQPQHF.

The J gene is TRBJ2-7, the V gene TRBV28, with 9 bases fitting TRBD1. V trimming: 6 bases; J trimming: 12 bases; junction bases outside the gene matches: 12. Germline V lookup: CDR1 MDHEN, CDR2 SYDVKM. The CDR3 sequence is 13 residues long. The CDR3 nucleotides read TGTGCCAGCAGCACCCAGGGTGGGACAGGGCGGTACTTC. It yields the protein CASSTQGGTGRYF.

The V gene is TRBV14, the J gene TRBJ1-6; D remains ambiguous. This CDR3 is 15 amino acids long. In germline, CDR1 is SGHDN, CDR2 FVKESK. Deletions cut 1 base from V and 7 bases from J, with 11 bases between. In DNA, the CDR3 is TGTGCCAGCAGCCAAGCGCGTAACCGGAATTCACCCCTCCACTTT. Translated, it gives CASSQARNRNSPLHF.